Included here is one T cell receptor beta chain sequence, with context. The antigen it binds to is not known. The sample holds no much larger clone one base away, and base qualities are not on file. This sample was taken from a study of cytomegalovirus exposure and HLA in healthy donors (dated by TCRdb to between 2016 and 2019). Describing the broader study: According to an earlier analysis of several hundred of the donors, about 179 million T cells yielded 117 million unique TCR beta sequences and roughly 280 Gb of sequence data. An early release covering roughly 600 HLA-typed donors comprised approximately 290 gigabases of sequencing data and around 86 million unique TCR sequences. Of the approximately 400 genotyped donors, about 84% fell in the genetic ancestry cluster associated with self-reported Caucasian donors. The study aimed to test whether signatures of past pathogen exposure could be identified by cataloging public T cell receptors. The T cell repertoires of 666 subjects were profiled by immunosequencing and related to cytomegalovirus serostatus. A separate validation cohort of 100 to 150 different subjects was used in addition to the 666-subject first cohort. The study combined high-throughput TCR immunosequencing, statistical association of individual TCRs with disease status, and machine learning to predict cytomegalovirus infection status. A later analysis re-analyzed previously published TCR beta repertoires from 600 to 850 donors and added high-resolution HLA genotyping to study TCR occurrence patterns. Rather than using new phenotypic data, the later analysis identified candidate immune exposures from TCR beta sequences and from how often those sequences occurred across donors. In an earlier analysis of a few hundred of the donors, high-throughput TCR beta sequencing was used to judge whether each TCR beta V gene segment behaved as functional or pseudogenic. Alongside the repertoire data, information on donor age, sex, ethnicity and CMV serostatus was compiled. Genome-wide SNP genotypes for about 65% of the roughly 700 donors were used in a later genetic analysis, which treated that subset as a discovery cohort. All discovery cohort repertoires had been generated using a single sequencing platform. HLA typing included class I and class II loci at four-digit resolution. The number of donors typed differed by locus, with about 620-630 for A, B, C, DRB1 and DQB1, around 500 for DQA1, under 610 for DPA1, and approximately 470 for DPB1. Because of strong linkage in the cohort, roughly 5 DR-DQ haplotypes were treated as single units for association and clustering. Among over 350 genotyped donors of the cohort, an average of about 240,000 unique TCR beta nucleotide sequences were sequenced per donor, roughly 18% of them non-productive.

Results and caveats for the whole study, not just this receptor: According to a later analysis, most CMV-associated TCR beta chains appeared to be HLA-restricted, and the HLA associations seemed to be driven largely by CMV exposure. Because HLA typing was unavailable for some donors at each locus, only the typed subset was used in association tests. The classifier was reported to diagnose cytomegalovirus status with high specificity and sensitivity in both the original cohort and the validation cohort. A further reported finding was that TCR beta sequences accurately predicted the HLA-A and HLA-B alleles for most subjects in the first cohort. According to the authors, the approach could potentially be generalized to other disease states and immunological phenotypes. A later analysis associated 17,000 or so TCR beta sequences with specific HLA alleles at a false discovery rate of 0.05. Because the 87-base-pair reads could not distinguish some IMGT-functional V segments, including TRBV6-2 and TRBV6-3, those segments were excluded. Most TCR sequences were observed very rarely across donors, whereas some public TCRs were present in many individuals. In the study, 150 to 200 TCR beta chains were listed as associated with cytomegalovirus. A group of highly shared sequence variants was considered likely to be a technical artifact of the sequencing pipeline. This cohort had only TCR beta chains sequenced, and the lack of alpha or paired-chain data limited which features could be detected. Linkage disequilibrium might explain the correlated functional status among segregating V segments, but an unknown experimental factor could not be excluded. Assigning TCR associations to individual alleles was difficult when HLA alleles, especially DR and DQ, strongly co-occurred. Because counts were too low, roughly 18 rarely observed V segments, including chromosome 9 orphons, were left out of the earlier analysis of 587 of the donors. The only immune exposure information available for the cohort was CMV serostatus. Roughly uniform sequencing depth across donors was assumed in presence/absence analyses, although this assumption may not hold. According to a later genetic analysis, donors in an Asian-associated ancestry cluster had fewer N-insertions in productive TCRs than the approximately 610-donor mean. V-gene and J-gene trimming of TCR beta chains was associated with a missense DCLRE1C variant in a later genetic analysis, and the association was replicated in an independent cohort. In a later analysis, the rate of TCR association differed among HLA loci, with DRB1 alleles having the most associated TCRs and HLA-C alleles having the fewest. An earlier analysis of some 560 of the donors showed that most TCR beta V segments appeared in productive rearrangements either about 87% or about 30% of the time, which broadly matched IMGT annotations. In a later analysis, HLA-associated TCR beta chains showed more clonal expansion and lower generation probabilities than non-associated chains that were equally common. Three of the identified cytomegalovirus-associated TCR beta chains were confirmed in vitro to be specific for cytomegalovirus antigens. In a later analysis, several top co-occurrence clusters were reported to appear linked to parvovirus B19, influenza, CMV and Epstein-Barr virus.

The cohort consisted of 650 to 850 healthy bone marrow donors. All cohort members were sampled while nominally healthy, although unrecorded immune exposures were likely present. The donor was CMV seropositive and was included in the group of almost 300 seropositive cohort members. A peripheral blood sample was provided by each donor, and peripheral blood mononuclear cells were used for TCR beta sequencing. The Qiagen DNeasy Blood Extraction Kit was used to extract genomic DNA from the blood cell samples. From the cysteine up to the phenylalanine, the CDR3 has a length of 14 residues. Only the CDR3 region is kept as DNA, spanning 42 bases read in frame from base 1. V and J lose 9 bases and 3 bases, and a span of 18 bases separates them. CDR1 is given as LNHDA and CDR2 as SQIVND, both from the germline V gene (reference sequence). Receptors were amplified or captured by the immunoSEQ multiplex PCR assay. For the multiplex PCR, a mixture combining 60 forward primers for TCR Vbeta segments and 13 reverse primers for TCR Jbeta segments was used. The CDR3 region of rearranged TCR beta genes was amplified from genomic DNA with a multiplex PCR assay. The amplified TCR beta libraries were sequenced on the Illumina HiSeq System as 87-base-pair reads. The original methods were these. In a later analysis, some 80 million unique TCR beta chains were counted across the 690 or so repertoires, and approximately 11 million of these chains were shared by at least two donors. A nearest-neighbor algorithm error-corrected the raw reads and collapsed the reads into unique sequences, merging closely related sequences to remove PCR and sequencing errors. CDR3 sequences were aligned to IMGT reference sequences to assign V, D and J gene segments. For a sequence to be retained, at least a six-nucleotide match to both a V gene segment and a J gene segment was required. A rearrangement was called productive if the CDR3 had no stop codons and remained in frame with V and J, and every other rearrangement was called non-productive. CDR3 was defined according to IMGT convention as the region running from the second conserved V-encoded cysteine to the conserved J-encoded phenylalanine. In an earlier analysis of around 570 of the donors, sequences lacking an unambiguous match to a single V gene segment were excluded. In an earlier analysis of approximately 590 of the donors, V segments were called functional above 56.7% productive rearrangements and were called segregating when the between-donor standard deviation exceeded 5%. A statistical classification framework was built for diagnosing cytomegalovirus status from the catalog of TCR beta chain sequences. V and J gene assignment, in a later analysis, came from comparing TCR nucleotide sequences with IMGT/GENE-DB human TR gene sequences. The TCRdist pipeline was used in a later analysis to assign CDR3 sequences and most-parsimonious VDJ recombination scenarios. In a later analysis, every TCR beta chain was defined by the combination of its CDR3 amino acid sequence and its V-gene family, and reads without a unique V-gene family were dropped. A later analysis removed 500 to 600 highly shared, low-generation-probability nucleotide sequences to deal with suspected cross-contamination and a sequencing artifact. In a later analysis, a clonal expansion index was calculated for each public chain from normalized within-repertoire ranks of inferred template counts. In a later analysis, generation probabilities were computed with a VDJ recombination model fitted to out-of-frame rearrangements, and the resulting probabilities were checked against IGoR. A later analysis scored TCR-TCR, TCR-HLA and TCR-CMV co-occurrence with hypergeometric tests, applying a repertoire-size bias correction to TCR pairs. A later analysis estimated false discovery rates by permuting HLA or CMV assignments 20 times. In a later analysis, co-occurring TCRs were grouped with DBSCAN, and TCRdist sequence similarity was added when clustering was performed within HLA-allele-positive subsets. Repertoires with fewer than 30,000 or more than 120,000 public chains were left out of co-occurrence clustering, as were about 5 repertoires with anomalous nucleotide sharing. TCRdb limited this immuneACCESS table to in-frame rearrangements with V and J called. A share of clones is missing; checked studies link under half to unresolved V genes, and the rest is unexplained. V, J and clone size derive from that table, while D and trimming were established from the DNA sequence. The sample table contains approximately 160,000 clones; only one count was recorded for 82% of them. The top ten constitute less than 1% of the sample.

Sequencing was carried out using PBMCs. The TCR comes from a girl aged 2 to 10 in good health and CMV-seropositive. In this chain, TRBV19 is recombined with TRBJ2-7; the D gene is possibly TRBD2, with 7 bases matching. Here the CDR3 is given as CASRAGQRSYEQYF. The sequence in DNA is TGTGCCAGCCGAGCGGGACAACGAAGCTACGAGCAGTACTTC.